These T cell receptor beta chains were read from a single sample in a study of cytomegalovirus exposure and HLA in healthy donors. Some clones are missing from TCRdb's copy, which holds only in-frame ones; the method was immunoSEQ multiplex PCR. Of some 90,000 clones listed, 95% to 98% are singletons. The sample comprised PBMCs. The receptors shown here come from a man between 18 and 35 years old in good health and CMV-seronegative. Each CDR3 is given with its conserved first and last residue. The D gene is left open where the match is weak.

D	V	J	DNA	CDR3
TRBD1	TRBV5-1	TRBJ2-3	TGCGCCAGCAGTCCTAGGACAGGCTCCAGTGTAAGCACAGATACGCAGTATTTT	CASSPRTGSSVSTDTQYF
.	TRBV29-1	TRBJ1-1	TGCAGCGTGGGAGGGGCGGGCACTGAAGCTTTCTTT	CSVGGAGTEAFF
TRBD1	TRBV11-2	TRBJ1-1	TGTGCCAGCACCTCTCGGAGACAGGGGGTGGAAGGCACTGAAGCTTTCTTT	CASTSRRQGVEGTEAFF
.	TRBV14	TRBJ1-3	TGTGCCAGCAAACAGGCCGGGAGTGGAAACACCATATATTTT	CASKQAGSGNTIYF
TRBD1	TRBV18	TRBJ2-1	TGTGCCAGCTCAGCCGGGACAGGTACTGAGCAGTTCTTC	CASSAGTGTEQFF
.	TRBV5-8	TRBJ2-7	TGTGCCAGCAGCCTCACTCGGAGGGAGCAGTACTTC	CASSLTRREQYF
TRBD1	TRBV5-1	TRBJ1-1	TGCGCCAGCAGCTGGGGGGACAGGGTTCGCACTGAAGCTTTCTTT	CASSWGDRVRTEAFF
TRBD2	TRBV29-1	TRBJ2-2	TGCAGCGTTGAAACTAGCGGGAGTGGCACCGGGGAGCTGTTTTTT	CSVETSGSGTGELFF
TRBD1	TRBV18	TRBJ1-1	TGTGCCAGCTCACCGCAGACAGGGTCGGGGACTGAAGCTTTCTTT	CASSPQTGSGTEAFF
TRBD2	TRBV2	TRBJ2-3	TGTGCCACCAGAAAAGCGGGACCCACAGATACGCAGTATTTT	CATRKAGPTDTQYF
.	TRBV11-2	TRBJ2-1	TGTGCCAGCAGCGGTGCCCTAAGCTCCTACAATGAGCAGTTCTTC	CASSGALSSYNEQFF
.	TRBV30	TRBJ2-6	TGTGCCTGGAGTCCAGGGGTTGGCGGGGCCAACGTCCTGACTTTC	CAWSPGVGGANVLTF
.	TRBV6-5	TRBJ2-5	TGTGCCAGCTGTAGGGGGGGGATTGAAGAGACCCAGTACTTC	CASCRGGIEETQYF
.	TRBV11-3	TRBJ2-3	TGTGCCAGCAGCCCCGACACTAGAGGAGATACGCAGTATTTT	CASSPDTRGDTQYF
TRBD1	TRBV12-5	TRBJ2-5	TGTGCTAGTGGACCAGGGACAGAAGAGACCCAGTACTTC	CASGPGTEETQYF